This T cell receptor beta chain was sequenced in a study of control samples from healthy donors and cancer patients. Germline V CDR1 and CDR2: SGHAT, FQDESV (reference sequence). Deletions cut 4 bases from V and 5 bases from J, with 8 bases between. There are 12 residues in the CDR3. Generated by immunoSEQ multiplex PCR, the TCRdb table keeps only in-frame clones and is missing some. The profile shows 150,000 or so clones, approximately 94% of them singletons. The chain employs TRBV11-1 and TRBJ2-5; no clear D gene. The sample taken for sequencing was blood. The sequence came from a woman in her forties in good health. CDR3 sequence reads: CASSSRRETQYF. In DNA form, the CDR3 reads TGTGCCAGCAGCTCACGCCGGGAGACCCAGTACTTC.